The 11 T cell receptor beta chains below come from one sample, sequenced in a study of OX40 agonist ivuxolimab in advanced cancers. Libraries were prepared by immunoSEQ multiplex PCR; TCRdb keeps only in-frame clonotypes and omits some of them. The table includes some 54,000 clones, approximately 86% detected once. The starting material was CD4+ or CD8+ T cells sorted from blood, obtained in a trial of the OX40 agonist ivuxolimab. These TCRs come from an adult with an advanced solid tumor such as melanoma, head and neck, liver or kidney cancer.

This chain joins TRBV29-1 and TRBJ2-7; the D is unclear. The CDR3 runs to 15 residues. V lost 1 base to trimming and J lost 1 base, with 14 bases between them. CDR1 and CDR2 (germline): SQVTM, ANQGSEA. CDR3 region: CSVEVIFDGSYEQYF. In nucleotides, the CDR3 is TGCAGCGTTGAAGTTATCTTTGACGGATCCTACGAGCAGTACTTC.

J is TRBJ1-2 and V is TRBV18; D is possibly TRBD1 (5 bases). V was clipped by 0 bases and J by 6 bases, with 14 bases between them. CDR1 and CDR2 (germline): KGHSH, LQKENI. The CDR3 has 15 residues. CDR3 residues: CASSPPAGARDGYTF. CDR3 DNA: TGTGCCAGCTCACCACCCGCCGGGGCGAGGGATGGCTACACCTTC.

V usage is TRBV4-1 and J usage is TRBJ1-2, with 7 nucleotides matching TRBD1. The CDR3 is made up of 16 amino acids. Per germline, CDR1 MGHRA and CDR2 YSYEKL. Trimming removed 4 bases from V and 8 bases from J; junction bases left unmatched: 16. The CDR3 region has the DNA TGCGCCAGCAGCCCAACCAACAGGGGAGGCGCGGAGGGCTACACCTTC. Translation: CASSPTNRGGAEGYTF.

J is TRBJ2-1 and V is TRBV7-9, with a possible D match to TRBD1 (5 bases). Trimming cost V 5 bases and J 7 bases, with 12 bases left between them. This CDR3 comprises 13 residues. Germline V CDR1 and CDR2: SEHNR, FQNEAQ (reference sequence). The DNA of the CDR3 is TGTGCCAGCAGCCTAGGGGTGTTGAATGAGCAGTTCTTC. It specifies CASSLGVLNEQFF.

Here the CDR3 reads CASSPGEKLFF. In DNA form, the CDR3 reads TGTGCCAGCAGCCCGGGGGAAAAACTGTTTTTT. V gene TRBV27 combines with J gene TRBJ1-4; D is uncertain. Looked up from germline, CDR1 is MNHEY and CDR2 is SMNVEV (reference sequence). The CDR3 extends over 11 amino acids. The V end was cut by 6 bases, the J end by 8 bases, with 7 bases between.

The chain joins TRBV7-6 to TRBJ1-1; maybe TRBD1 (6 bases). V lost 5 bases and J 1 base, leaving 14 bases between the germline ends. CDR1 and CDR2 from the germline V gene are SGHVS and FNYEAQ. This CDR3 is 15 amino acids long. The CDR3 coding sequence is TGTGCCAGCAGCCAAGACGCAGGGGCGAACACTGAAGCTTTCTTT. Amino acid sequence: CASSQDAGANTEAFF.

CDR3 in amino acids: CASSSPSGQLLYNEQFF. The CDR3 nucleotides read TGTGCCAGCAGCTCCCCTTCGGGACAGCTATTATACAATGAGCAGTTCTTC. The J gene is TRBJ2-1, the V gene TRBV7-2; 7 bases fit TRBD1. V dropped 4 bases and J dropped 4; count of bases not matched to a gene: 13. Germline V gene data show CDR1 as SGHTA and CDR2 as FQGNSA. The CDR3 contains 17 residues.

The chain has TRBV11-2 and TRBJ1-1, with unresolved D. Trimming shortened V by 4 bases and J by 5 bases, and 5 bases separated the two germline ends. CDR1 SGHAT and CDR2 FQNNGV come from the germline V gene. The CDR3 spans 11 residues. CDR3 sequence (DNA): TGTGCCAGCAGCTCGAAGACTGAAGCTTTCTTT. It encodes CASSSKTEAFF.

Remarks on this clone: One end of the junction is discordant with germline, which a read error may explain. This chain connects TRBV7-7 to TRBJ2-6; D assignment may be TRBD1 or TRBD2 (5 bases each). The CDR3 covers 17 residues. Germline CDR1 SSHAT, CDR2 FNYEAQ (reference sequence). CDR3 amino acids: CASSEGPRSSGANVLTF. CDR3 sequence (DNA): TGTGCTAGCAGCGAGGGACCGCGCAGCTCTGGGGCCAACGTCCTGACTTTC.

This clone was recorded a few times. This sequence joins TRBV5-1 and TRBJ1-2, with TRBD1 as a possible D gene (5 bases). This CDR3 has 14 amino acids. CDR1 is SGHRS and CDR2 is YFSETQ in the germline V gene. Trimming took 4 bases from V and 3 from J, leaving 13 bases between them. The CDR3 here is CASSQNTGYYGYTF. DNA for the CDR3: TGCGCCAGCAGCCAGAATACAGGCTACTATGGCTACACCTTC.

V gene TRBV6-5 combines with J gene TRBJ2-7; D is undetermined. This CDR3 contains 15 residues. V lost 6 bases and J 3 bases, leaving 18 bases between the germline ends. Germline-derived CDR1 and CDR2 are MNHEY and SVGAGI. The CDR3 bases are TGTGCCAGCAGCCCTCGTAATCTGGATCTCTACGAGCAGTACTTC. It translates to CASSPRNLDLYEQYF.